This passage covers 22 T cell receptor beta chains from one sample sequenced in a study of cytomegalovirus exposure and HLA in healthy donors. PCR primers comprised 60 Vbeta and 13 Jbeta primers. Measured with immunoSEQ multiplex PCR; TCRdb has only the in-frame clones, and not every one. The sample lists roughly 120,000 clones, about 68% seen once, with 11% in the top ten. Sequenced material: PBMCs. The receptors stem from a woman between 45 and 65 years old in good health and CMV-seropositive.

This chain links TRBV4-1 with TRBJ2-5, with 15 bases that match TRBD2. The CDR3 runs to 19 residues. Germline V CDR1 and CDR2: MGHRA, YSYEKL. Trimming at V came to 5 bases and at J to 4 bases, leaving 14 bases not matched to a gene. CDR3 in amino acids: CASSKLGLAGGFVGETQYF. CDR3 nucleotide sequence: TGCGCCAGCAGCAAACTGGGACTAGCGGGGGGCTTCGTCGGAGAGACCCAGTACTTC.

This chain links TRBV18 with TRBJ1-6; perhaps TRBD1 as D (5 bases). The CDR3 consists of 16 residues. Germline V CDR1 and CDR2: KGHSH, LQKENI. The V end was cut by 3 bases, the J end by 8 bases, with 17 bases between. DNA of the CDR3: TGTGCCAGCTCACCCCCACCAGCAAGGGGTGATTCACCCCTCCACTTT. Protein product: CASSPPPARGDSPLHF.

This chain links TRBV7-3 with TRBJ2-5; D not certain. The CDR3 contains 14 residues. Trimming took 2 bases from V and 2 from J, leaving 9 bases between them. Germline CDR1 and CDR2: SGHTA and FQGTGA. The DNA for the CDR3 is TGTGCCAGCAGCTTAGATGGCTTGCAAGAGACCCAGTACTTC. Amino acid sequence: CASSLDGLQETQYF. Complete variable domain (other parts from reference TRBV7-3 and TRBJ2-5): GAGVSQTPSNKVTEKGKYVELRCDPISGHTALYWYRQSLGQGPEFLIYFQGTGAADDSGLPNDRFFAVRPEGSVSTLKIQRTERGDSAVYLCASSLDGLQETQYFGPGTRLLVL.

V and J are TRBV18 and TRBJ1-2, with D tentatively TRBD1 (5 bases). The CDR3 covers 14 residues. V lost 0 bases to trimming and J lost 2 bases, with 7 bases between them. Per germline, CDR1 KGHSH and CDR2 LQKENI. The CDR3 protein is CASSPPPGNYGYTF. The CDR3 DNA reads as TGTGCCAGCTCACCACCGCCAGGGAACTATGGCTACACCTTC.

The CDR3 here is CASSLTGPLETQYF. CDR3 nucleotide sequence: TGTGCCAGCAGTTTAACAGGTCCCCTAGAGACCCAGTACTTC. The chain couples TRBV28 to TRBJ2-5, with D possibly matching TRBD1 (5 bases). This CDR3 region has 14 residues. Germline CDR1 is MDHEN and CDR2 is SYDVKM. V was pared by 2 bases and J by 4 bases, with 11 bases between.

The chain couples TRBV30 to TRBJ1-1; no firm D call. This CDR3 is 15 amino acids long. The V gene's germline CDR1 is GTSNPN and CDR2 SVGIG (reference sequence). Trimming removed 0 bases from V and 1 base from J, with 12 bases in between. The CDR3 reads CAWSVPWAQNTEAFF. The CDR3 DNA is TGTGCCTGGAGTGTACCTTGGGCTCAGAACACTGAAGCTTTCTTT.

This chain joins TRBV6-6 and TRBJ2-7; D unresolved. V shed 7 bases and J shed 0 bases, with 10 bases lying between them. CDR3 size: 13 residues. The germline V gene encodes CDR1 MNHNY and CDR2 SVGAGI (reference sequence). DNA of the CDR3: TGTGCCAGCAAAATTGACAACTCCTACGAGCAGTACTTC. Translated: CASKIDNSYEQYF.

The J gene is TRBJ2-5, the V gene TRBV4-3, with 9 bases identical to TRBD2. The CDR3 is 20 amino acids. V lost 3 bases to trimming and J lost 2 bases; unmatched junction nucleotides: 19. Germline V CDR1 and CDR2: LGHNA, YSLEER. The CDR3 here is CASSHGPQDASGALQETQYF. CDR3 nucleotides: TGCGCCAGCAGCCACGGACCCCAGGATGCTAGCGGGGCCCTACAAGAGACCCAGTACTTC.

The chain has TRBV11-2 and TRBJ1-1; 9 nucleotides align to TRBD1. Losses at the gene ends were 5 bases for V and 0 bases for J; bases not matched to a gene: 13. Germline CDR1 and CDR2: SGHAT and FQNNGV. The CDR3 is 18 residues long. CDR3 sequence reads: CASSRRTGDLTMNTEAFF. The CDR3 region has the DNA TGTGCCAGCAGCAGGAGGACAGGGGACCTAACTATGAACACTGAAGCTTTCTTT.

This clone was seen a few times. V is TRBV7-9 and J is TRBJ1-1, with D unclear. This CDR3 region has 15 residues. Germline CDR1 is SEHNR and CDR2 is FQNEAQ (reference sequence). V gave up 1 base and J gave up 1 base, with 10 bases separating them. For the CDR3, the DNA is TGTGCCAGCAGCTTAGGTCGCCAGAAGAACACTGAAGCTTTCTTT. This translates into CASSLGRQKNTEAFF.

The rearrangement uses TRBV7-8 and TRBJ2-7; 7 bases match TRBD1. Germline-derived CDR1 and CDR2 are SGHVS and FQNEAQ. CDR3 length: 17 residues. The J segment lost 0 bases and the V segment lost 1 base, leaving 9 bases of the junction unmatched. The CDR3, as DNA: TGTGCCAGCAGCTTAGTTACAATGGGGACAGTCTCCTACGAGCAGTACTTC. Its translation is CASSLVTMGTVSYEQYF.

This chain uses TRBV25-1 with TRBJ2-1; possibly TRBD2 for D (7 bases). The V and J ends lost 3 bases and 9 bases respectively, with 21 bases between them. The CDR3 runs 16 residues. CDR1 and CDR2 (germline): MGHDK, SYGVNS. CDR3 sequence: CASSDPGGKGSGEQFF. CDR3 nucleotides: TGTGCCAGCAGTGATCCGGGGGGCAAGGGTTCAGGTGAGCAGTTCTTC.

The rearrangement joins TRBV5-6 to TRBJ2-1; D unclear. This CDR3 has 14 residues. V dropped 4 bases and J dropped 6 bases, with 14 bases sitting between them. CDR1 is SGHDT, CDR2 YYEEEE, per germline. This CDR3 is CASSDLLSGNEQFF. For the CDR3, the DNA is TGTGCCAGCAGCGACCTACTCTCGGGCAATGAGCAGTTCTTC.

This chain uses TRBV5-4 with TRBJ2-3; tentative D call: TRBD1 (7 bases). Germline lookup yields CDR1 SGHNT and CDR2 YYREEE (reference sequence). The CDR3 is made up of 12 amino acids. Trimming stripped 10 bases from V and 7 bases from J, with 16 bases between. The CDR3 nucleotides are TGTGCCTACGGAGGGGGCTCATATACGCAGTATTTT. It encodes CAYGGGSYTQYF.

This clone was found a few times. The chain has TRBV4-2 and TRBJ1-1; D is possibly TRBD1 (5 bases). CDR3 length: 16 residues. V lost 0 bases and J 1 base, leaving 12 bases between the germline ends. Per germline, CDR1 LGHNA and CDR2 YNFKEQ. The CDR3 reads CASSQEGGQGNTEAFF. In DNA form, the CDR3 reads TGTGCCAGCAGCCAAGAAGGTGGGCAGGGGAACACTGAAGCTTTCTTT.

The gene calls are TRBV5-1 and TRBJ2-7; 7 nucleotides agree with TRBD1. Germline CDR1 and CDR2: SGHRS and YFSETQ. The trim removed 0 bases at V and 2 bases at J, leaving 5 bases unmatched. This CDR3 has 15 amino acids. The DNA of the CDR3 is TGCGCCAGCAGCTTGGAACCCGACAGGGCCTACGAGCAGTACTTC. Amino acids: CASSLEPDRAYEQYF.

The rearrangement joins TRBV2 to TRBJ2-1; 11 bases line up with TRBD2. With V trimmed by 6 bases and J by 12 bases, 16 bases remained unmatched. This CDR3 region has 16 residues. The germline gives CDR1 SNHLY, CDR2 FYNNEI. The CDR3 spells CASSRAGTSGLGWQFF. CDR3 DNA: TGTGCCAGCAGCCGGGCCGGGACTAGCGGACTTGGGTGGCAGTTCTTC.

The V gene is TRBV27, the J gene TRBJ1-4, with a weak D call TRBD1 (6 bases). CDR1 and CDR2 (germline): MNHEY, SMNVEV (reference sequence). This CDR3 has 14 amino acids. Trimming took 2 bases from V and 8 from J, leaving 12 bases between them. In DNA, the CDR3 is TGTGCCAGCAGTTTAGCCGGACAGCGGGAAAAACTGTTTTTT. Amino acid sequence: CASSLAGQREKLFF. Variable domain in full (rest from reference TRBV27 and TRBJ1-4): EAQVTQNPRYLITVTGKKLTVTCSQNMNHEYMSWYRQDPGLGLRQIYYSMNVEVTDKGDVPEGYKVSRKEKRNFPLILESPSPNQTSLYFCASSLAGQREKLFFGSGTQLSVL.

Details on this clone: Other DNA sequences in the same sample also yield this CDR3. The chain uses TRBV18 and TRBJ2-7; TRBD1 matches at 8 bases. Germline V CDR1 and CDR2: KGHSH, LQKENI. V shed 3 bases, J shed 5 bases, and the junction held 3 bases outside the gene matches. The CDR3 covers 13 residues. CDR3 loop: CASSPDRGHEQYF. CDR3 nucleotides: TGTGCCAGCTCACCCGACAGGGGCCACGAGCAGTACTTC.

The chain employs TRBV4-1 and TRBJ1-2; no clear D. This CDR3 is built from 17 residues. Germline CDR1 reads MGHRA; CDR2 reads YSYEKL. V lost 1 base and J lost 4, with 19 bases in between. The DNA for the CDR3 is TGCGCCAGCAGCCAAGTTCCCCCTGCGACGGGGTTCTATGGCTACACCTTC. It is translated as CASSQVPPATGFYGYTF.

The chain recombines TRBV2 with TRBJ1-1, with D possibly matching TRBD1 (6 bases). V lost 6 bases, J lost 6 bases, and 14 bases lay in between. The CDR3 sequence is 13 residues long. Germline CDR1 reads SNHLY; CDR2 reads FYNNEI. The CDR3 sequence: CASSESRQAEAFF. CDR3 bases: TGTGCCAGCAGCGAATCGCGACAGGCTGAAGCTTTCTTT.

The chain carries TRBV29-1 and TRBJ1-4, with TRBD1 matching 7 bases. V lost 7 bases, J lost 7 bases, and 12 bases stayed unmatched. CDR3 size: 14 residues. Germline CDR1 reads SQVTM; CDR2 reads ANQGSEA. In DNA form, the CDR3 reads TGCAGCGCCGCCGAGCAGGGGGAAATTGAAAAACTGTTTTTT. Translated, it gives CSAAEQGEIEKLFF.